These T cell receptor beta chains were read from a single sample in a study of CD8+CD57+ T cells in acquired aplastic anemia. Each CDR3 protein gets one entry after TCRdb re-called the reads with MiXCR. The sample has 200,000 to 300,000 distinct CDR3 sequences, approximately 80% seen once; the top ten hold 40% to 55%. The specimen was sorted CD4+, CD8+, or CD8+CD57+ T cells (not recorded which) from PBMCs. These receptors all stem from a human donor with aplastic anemia. The CDR3 runs from the conserved cysteine through the conserved F or W. The D gene is left open where the match is weak. Some rows mark clone size as missing; the rest say once, few, many or name a class of expanded clone.

>NA|TRBJ2-3|TRBD2|TRBV19
CATSIAGGTDKQYF
TGTGCCACCAGTATAGCGGGCGGCACAGATAAGCAGTATTTC
>few|TRBJ2-1|TRBD1|TRBV5-6
CASSFGTGAYNEQFF
TGTGCCAGCAGCTTCGGGACAGGAGCCTACAATGAGCAGTTCTTC
>few|TRBJ2-1|NA|TRBV7-9
CAGSLINEQFF
TGTGCCGGCAGCCTGATCAATGAGCAGTTCTTC
>NA|TRBJ1-1|NA|TRBV24-1
CATSDSRNTEAFF
TGTGCCACCAGTGACTCGAGGAACACTGAAGCTTTCTTT
>NA|TRBJ2-5|NA|TRBV9
CASSVGSDTEYFDF
TGTGCCAGCAGCGTAGGGTCAGACACGGAGTATTTTGACTTC
>NA|TRBJ2-1|NA|TRBV10-2
CASSETTPLLQGEQFF
TGCGCCAGCAGTGAGACCACCCCACTTCTCCAAGGTGAGCAGTTCTTC
>NA|TRBJ2-5|TRBD2|TRBV9
CASSFGASGIATYF
TGTGCCAGCAGCTTCGGGGCTAGCGGAATAGCTACGTACTTC
>once|TRBJ1-4|TRBD1|TRBV9
CAGSTADRALNGKLFF
TGTGCCGGCAGTACAGCCGACAGGGCTCTTAATGGAAAACTGTTTTTT
>NA|TRBJ2-5|NA|TRBV7-2
CATSIAREHETQYF
TGTGCCACCAGCATAGCCAGAGAGCACGAGACCCAGTACTTC
>NA|TRBJ2-5|NA|TRBV9
CASSARSDTQYIQYF
TGTGCCAGCAGCGCACGGTCAGATACGCAGTATATTCAGTACTTC
>NA|TRBJ2-3|NA|TRBV5-6
CASSYSRSPDTQYF
TGTGCCAGCAGTTACTCACGGAGTCCCGATACGCAGTATTTT
>NA|TRBJ2-7|TRBD2|TRBV20-1
CSARDSSGVYEQYF
TGCAGTGCTAGAGATTCTAGCGGGGTCTACGAGCAGTACTTC
>NA|TRBJ2-3|TRBD1|TRBV9
CASSVVQGGQATYF
TGTGCCAGCAGCGTAGTACAGGGGGGACAAGCGACCTATTTT
>NA|TRBJ2-1|NA|TRBV13
CASSLYICSAQQGYSSYNEQFF
NA
>NA|TRBJ2-1|NA|TRBV5-6
CASSLERGGGNEQFF
TGTGCCAGCAGCTTGGAGAGGGGGGGGGGCAATGAGCAGTTCTTC
>few|TRBJ1-6|NA|TRBV2
CASSELGVRDSPLHF
TGTGCCAGCAGTGAACTGGGCGTGAGGGATTCACCCCTCCACTTT
>NA|TRBJ2-1|NA|TRBV10-3
CASSESCGEFFNEQFF
TGTGCCAGCAGCGAGTCTTGCGGGGAATTTTTTAATGAGCAGTTCTTC
>NA|TRBJ2-1|TRBD1|TRBV7-3
CARSLSSGTGGLTQFF
TGTGCCAGAAGCTTATCATCCGGGACAGGGGGTTTGACCCAGTTCTTC
>NA|TRBJ2-7|NA|TRBV7-2
CASSFSFSGRGAPYEQYF
TGTGCCAGCAGCTTCTCCTTCTCGGGCAGGGGGGCTCCTTACGAGCAGTACTTC
>NA|TRBJ1-1|NA|TRBV7-3
CASSLLGTWTEALF
TGTGCCAGCAGCCTTCTGGGGACCTGGACAGAGGCTCTCTTT
>once|TRBJ2-1|NA|TRBV6-6
CASSTGNEQFF
TGTGCCAGCAGTACAGGGAATGAGCAGTTCTTC
>few|TRBJ1-6|TRBD1|TRBV11-2
CASSPQQGGYNSPLHF
TGTGCCAGCAGCCCCCAACAGGGGGGCTATAATTCACCCCTCCACTTT
>NA|TRBJ2-5|TRBD2|TRBV7-9
CASRGSGGPQETQYF
TGTGCCAGCCGCGGTAGCGGGGGGCCCCAAGAGACCCAGTACTTC
>NA|TRBJ1-6|NA|TRBV7-6
CASSLSSCDSPLHLHF
TGTGCCAGCAGCTTGAGTTCCTGTGATTCACCCCTCCACCTCCACTTT
>once|TRBJ2-3|TRBD2|TRBV6-4
CASKLTGGADPTDTQYF
TGTGCCAGCAAACTCACCGGGGGGGCCGATCCTACAGATACGCAGTATTTT
>once|TRBJ2-1|NA|TRBV12-3/TRBV12-4
CASSLAPCGNEQFF
TGTGCCAGCAGTTTAGCGCCTTGCGGCAATGAGCAGTTCTTC
>few|TRBJ2-3|NA|TRBV7-7
CASSLDTRPIGGYF
TGTGCTAGCAGCTTAGACACCCGACCCATCGGTGGCTACTTT
>NA|TRBJ1-6|NA|TRBV7-9
CASSPGEGDYTEPLHF
TGTGCCAGCAGCCCCGGGGAGGGCGACTACACTGAACCCCTCCACTTT
>NA|TRBJ1-2|NA|TRBV29-1
CSVELRGGHGYTF
TGCAGCGTGGAGTTACGGGGGGGCCATGGCTACACCTTC
>NA|TRBJ2-3|NA|TRBV12-3/TRBV12-4
CASSKRGYLGTDTQYF
TGTGCCAGCAGTAAAAGGGGTTATCTCGGCACAGATACGCAGTATTTT
>NA|TRBJ1-2|NA|TRBV10-3
CASRSYREGDGYTF
TGTGCCAGCCGATCATACCGGGAAGGGGATGGCTACACCTTC
>NA|TRBJ2-1|NA|TRBV2
CASGDEGVRGNEQFF
TGTGCCAGCGGAGATGAGGGAGTAAGGGGCAATGAGCAGTTCTTC
>NA|TRBJ2-3|TRBD2|TRBV19
CASSISGLGTDTQYF
TGTGCCAGTAGTATTTCGGGACTAGGCACAGATACGCAGTATTTT
>few|TRBJ2-7|NA|TRBV2
CASGLTGTLLHEQYF
TGTGCCAGCGGGCTGACCGGGACATTACTCCACGAGCAGTACTTC
>NA|TRBJ2-5|NA|TRBV12-3/TRBV12-4
CASSSRVYGYTFGYF
NA
>NA|TRBJ2-3|NA|TRBV13
CASGSGDTGLDYF
TGTGCCAGCGGGTCAGGGGACACGGGCTTGGACTATTTT